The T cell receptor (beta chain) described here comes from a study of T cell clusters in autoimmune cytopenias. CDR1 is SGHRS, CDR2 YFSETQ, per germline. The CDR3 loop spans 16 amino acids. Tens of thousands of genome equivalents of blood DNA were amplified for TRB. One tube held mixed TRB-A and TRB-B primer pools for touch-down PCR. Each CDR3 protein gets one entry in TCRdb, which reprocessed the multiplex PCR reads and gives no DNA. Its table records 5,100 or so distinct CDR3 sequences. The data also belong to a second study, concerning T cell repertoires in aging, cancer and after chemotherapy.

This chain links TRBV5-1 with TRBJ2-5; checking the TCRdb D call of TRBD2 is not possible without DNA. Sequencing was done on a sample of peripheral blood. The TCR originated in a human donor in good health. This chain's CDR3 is CASRQGASGSQETQYF.